This T cell receptor (beta chain) stems from a study of T cell repertoires in breast cancer. Blocking oligonucleotides added to a second nested PCR suppressed unpaired genes. TCRdb reprocessed the emulsion pairing reads via MiXCR and lists one record per CDR3 protein. This sample has about 40,000 distinct CDR3 sequences; under 60% occur once, and the top ten carry around 60%. The CDR3 covers 14 residues. CDR1 KGHSH and CDR2 LQKENI come from the germline V gene. With 1 base clipped from V and 7 bases from J, the junction kept 4 bases outside the gene matches. General study results and limits: Possibly tumor-specific: eighteen TCR pairs in seven or more tumors, rare in control blood.

An expanded emulsion RT-PCR with primers for all TCR V genes paired CD8+ T cell chains. This clonotype was recorded a few times. The antigen remains undetermined. What was sequenced was CD8+ T cells. The V call is TRBV18, the J call TRBJ1-1, with 9 bases fitting TRBD1. The clonotype comes from a pool of human donors with breast cancer or a healthy control (not recorded which). The CDR3 region has the DNA TGTGCCAGCTCACCACGGGACAGGGAGGTTGAAGCTTTCTTT. Encoded protein: CASSPRDREVEAFF.